The clone carrying this T cell receptor beta chain was observed a handful of times. Its antigen remains unknown. The germline and genes are mouse ones. The read falls 4 residues short of the CDR3 end, and the missing part is taken from the germline J gene. Sorting of pooled cutaneous lymph node cells was based on CD4, CD8alpha, NKG2D, NKG2ACE and other markers. The sample is drawn from a study of CD8+ T cells in alopecia areata. Overall study: Grafting placed skin from approximately 6-12-month-old C3H/HeJ donors with spontaneous alopecia onto approximately 7-11-week-old female C3H/HeJ mice.

Extracted from the samples, RNA was reverse transcribed into cDNA to serve as the sequencing template. Clones were read by immunoSEQ multiplex PCR, and TCRdb kept only the in-frame ones, dropping some. The sample yields about 270,000 clones, without any singletons. CDR3 length: 17 amino acids. After removal of 3 bases from V and 1 base from J, the junction contained 10 bases not matched to a gene. Germline CDR1 NNHDY, CDR2 SYVADS. Findings of the study overall: Greater clonality was observed in lesional scalp samples, especially alopecia totalis/universalis, versus normal scalp.

The sequence derives from a C3H/HeJ mouse with alopecia areata. Strain haplotype at MHC: H2-k. Specimen: CD4+ T cells sorted from a lymph node. V and J are TRBV13-3 and TRBJ2-1, with 7 bases fitting TRBD2. The part of the CDR3 DNA that was read is TGTGCCAGCAGTGTAGGGCGACTGGGCGAAAACTATGCT. Amino acid sequence: CASSVGRLGENYA. The full CDR3 protein reads CASSVGRLGENYAEQFF.